This TCR beta chain appears in the sequencing data of a study of beta chain features in type 1 diabetes. General study results and limits: Significant though moderate, a shortening of TCRB CDR3s appeared in all four CD4+ subsets of Type 1 diabetes patients.

The V gene's germline CDR1 is SGHRS and CDR2 YFSETQ. The V and J ends lost 4 bases and 4 bases, in that order; junction bases with no gene match: 3. The CDR3 has 13 residues. As every portion of the isolated RNA was reverse transcribed, the sequencing read expressed TCRB transcripts. Some clones are missing from TCRdb's copy, which holds only in-frame ones; the method was immunoSEQ multiplex PCR. The repertoire consists of roughly 700,000 clones, with over 10% occurring once and the leading ten covering less than 0.025%. This clone has more than one count but fewer than ten. Antigen: not known. This chain uses TRBV5-1 with TRBJ1-2; TRBD1 matches at 8 bases. The receptor was isolated from a man aged 18 to 29 with type 1 diabetes. Sample: naive CD4+ T cells from blood. Here the CDR3 DNA reads TGCGCCAGCAGCAGGGGACAGGTCTATGGCTACACCTTC. Translation gives CASSRGQVYGYTF.